One sample yielded the 10 T cell receptor beta chains listed below, sequenced in a study of shared clonotypes between healthy human individuals. The protocol was immunoSEQ multiplex PCR, while the TCRdb copy is restricted to in-frame clones and leaves out a portion. This repertoire shows 1.5 million to 2.5 million clones, approximately 94% found once; its top ten account for roughly 1.2%. Naive CD8 cells lacked CD45RO and underwent positive selection for CCR7, leaving out terminally differentiated effector memory CD45RA+ cells. The source material was naive CD8+ T cells sorted from blood. The receptors come from a man aged 18 to 35 in good health.

The chain has TRBV2 and TRBJ2-3; TRBD2 aligns across 9 bases. Trimming removed 5 bases from V and 0 bases from J; junction bases left unmatched: 3. The CDR3 sequence is 15 residues long. From germline, CDR1 is SNHLY and CDR2 FYNNEI. DNA for the CDR3: TGTGCCAGCAGTAGCGGGGGGACTAGCACAGATACGCAGTATTTT. It translates to CASSSGGTSTDTQYF.

This clone was counted a single time. V usage is TRBV28 and J usage is TRBJ2-5, with D unresolved. Germline CDR1 is MDHEN and CDR2 is SYDVKM. This CDR3 contains 14 residues. V was trimmed by 2 bases and J by 4 bases, leaving 11 bases between them. The CDR3 loop is CASSLNLGGETQYF. The CDR3 region has the DNA TGTGCCAGCAGTTTAAATCTCGGTGGAGAGACCCAGTACTTC.

The chain recombines TRBV28 with TRBJ1-1; D is unresolved. The CDR3 covers 17 residues. V lost 5 bases and J lost 0, with 19 bases in between. Germline V gene lookup returns CDR1 MDHEN and CDR2 SYDVKM. CDR3 sequence: CASSPRWTLHLNTEAFF. The CDR3 region has the DNA TGTGCCAGCAGTCCTAGGTGGACTCTTCATCTGAACACTGAAGCTTTCTTT.

This chain joins TRBV10-3 and TRBJ1-1; D uncertain. CDR3 size: 15 residues. Trimming pared 8 bases from V and 0 bases from J, leaving 16 bases between. Germline assignment: CDR1 ENHRY and CDR2 SYGVKD. Written as DNA, the CDR3 is TGTGCCATCTTGGGCGCCTTGGGCCTGAACACTGAAGCTTTCTTT. Translating it yields CAILGALGLNTEAFF.

The CDR3 loop is CASSLPTSGGHSYNEQFF. The CDR3 nucleotides are TGTGCCAGCAGTCTCCCCACTAGCGGGGGGCACTCCTACAATGAGCAGTTCTTC. The J gene is TRBJ2-1, the V gene TRBV28, with 12 positions matching TRBD2. The CDR3 is made up of 18 amino acids. Germline trimming cut 5 bases from V and 0 bases from J; bases unmatched to any gene: 8. The germline CDR1 and CDR2 sequences are MDHEN and SYDVKM.

This clone was detected only once. The V call is TRBV28, the J call TRBJ2-5; 10 bases align to TRBD2. The trim removed 5 bases at V and 3 bases at J, leaving 9 bases unmatched. The CDR3 runs to 16 residues. In germline, CDR1 is MDHEN, CDR2 SYDVKM. In nucleotides, the CDR3 is TGTGCCAGCAGTCCCCCGGAGCTAGCGGGGGAAGAGACCCAGTACTTC. Translating gives CASSPPELAGEETQYF.

Regarding this clone: Different DNA sequences within this sample yield the same CDR3. This chain joins TRBV5-6 and TRBJ1-5, with D possibly TRBD1 on 6 matching bases. The CDR3 is made up of 15 amino acids. The germline V gene encodes CDR1 SGHDT and CDR2 YYEEEE. Trimming shortened V by 2 bases and J by 1 base, and 10 bases separated the two germline ends. This CDR3 is CASSLGGGSNQPQHF. CDR3 DNA: TGTGCCAGCAGCTTAGGGGGAGGCAGCAATCAGCCCCAGCATTTT.

V usage is TRBV7-2 and J usage is TRBJ1-5; D is unresolved. The germline gives CDR1 SGHTA, CDR2 FQGNSA. Trimming took 5 bases from V and 5 from J, leaving 13 bases between them. CDR3 length: 14 residues. The CDR3 protein is CASSADGSYQPQHF. Here the CDR3 DNA reads TGTGCCAGCAGCGCCGATGGGTCTTATCAGCCCCAGCATTTT.

CDR3 region: CASSTTKTSGNTDTQYF. CDR3 coding DNA: TGTGCCAGCAGCACAACTAAGACTAGCGGGAACACAGATACGCAGTATTTT. J is TRBJ2-3 and V is TRBV7-9; 11 bases are shared with TRBD2. Trimming at V came to 5 bases and at J to 2 bases, leaving 9 bases not matched to a gene. This CDR3 spans 17 amino acids. Germline loops: CDR1 SEHNR, CDR2 FQNEAQ (reference sequence).

The chain carries TRBV6-1 and TRBJ2-6; 7 nucleotides align to TRBD1. The CDR3 loop spans 17 amino acids. Germline trimming cut 4 bases from V and 4 bases from J; bases unmatched to any gene: 10. Germline V gives CDR1 MNHNS, CDR2 SASEGT. CDR3 DNA sequence: TGTGCCAGCAGTGGCCACGTACAGGGGTCCGGGGCCAACGTCCTGACTTTC. Amino acids: CASSGHVQGSGANVLTF.